A single sample gave rise to the 15 T cell receptor beta chains below, sequenced in a study of post-analysis software for immune sequencing data (dated by TCRdb to about 2015). Study-wide conclusions, independent of this receptor: Four or five TRBV segments, including TRBV5-6, TRBV5-1 and TRBV20-1, were significantly more frequent in patients than controls.

These receptors have no identified antigens. The protocol used for the library was PCR. The listed sequencing device is Illumina HiSeq 2500. To reduce PCR and sequencing biases, unique molecular identifiers were incorporated into the TCR beta cDNA libraries. The public sequencing data were trimmed at Q25 with fastp and processed into clonotypes with MiXCR by TCRdb, which kept only in-frame beta chains. Merged by CDR3 protein, the rows form single entries marked with the most common genes and DNA. The sample table lists some 260,000 distinct CDR3 sequences, around 34% of them with a count of one. The ten largest clonotypes hold around 5.2% of the sample. The material sequenced was blood. These receptors were taken from a girl aged 10 to 17 with multiple sclerosis.

This clonotype was recorded a few times. The chain joins TRBV29-1 to TRBJ1-1; no clear D. V was cut by 2 bases and J by 4 bases, with 11 bases left in between. This CDR3 region has 13 residues. Germline loops: CDR1 SQVTM, CDR2 ANQGSEA. CDR3 sequence reads: CSVESFVATEAFF. CDR3 DNA sequence: TGCAGCGTTGAATCCTTTGTAGCCACTGAAGCTTTCTTT. Looking up the rest from reference TRBV29-1 and TRBJ1-1 gives the full variable domain: SAVISQKPSRDICQRGTSLTIQCQVDSQVTMMFWYRQQPGQSLTLIATANQGSEATYESGFVIDKFPISRPNLTFSTLTVSNMSPEDSSIYLCSVESFVATEAFFGQGTRLTVV.

The chain couples TRBV12-3 or TRBV12-4 to TRBJ2-7; a possible D gene is TRBD2 (7 bases). V lost 3 bases to trimming and J lost 3 bases, with 15 bases between them. This CDR3 comprises 15 residues. Here the CDR3 DNA reads TGTGCCAGCAGTTTCATCGGGGGGCGATTCTACGAGCAGTACTTC. Translated, it gives CASSFIGGRFYEQYF.

The V gene is TRBV6-1, the J gene TRBJ1-4; D is unclear. Deletions cut 5 bases from V and 8 bases from J, with 15 bases between. CDR3 size: 14 residues. Germline CDR1 and CDR2: MNHNS and SASEGT. The CDR3 here is CASSSGRFGEKLFF. As DNA, the CDR3 is TGTGCCAGCAGTTCCGGGAGATTTGGAGAAAAACTGTTTTTT.

CDR3 DNA sequence: TGTGCCAGCAGTACTTGGACCCTTCAAACCTACGAGCAGTACTTC. Protein: CASSTWTLQTYEQYF. The chain employs TRBV28 and TRBJ2-5; D uncertain. TRBJ2-7 explains the end of the DNA better; the J call may be wrong. Germline loops: CDR1 MDHEN, CDR2 SYDVKM. CDR3 length: 15 amino acids.

This clonotype has only a few counts. A much larger clone sits a single nucleotide away, making a read error possible. The V call is TRBV7-6, the J call TRBJ2-5; perhaps TRBD2 as D (5 bases). Germline CDR1 is SGHVS and CDR2 is FNYEAQ. The CDR3 length is 15 residues. CDR3 in DNA: TGTGCCAGCAGCGAGCCGAGTTGGGAGCAAGAGACCCGGTACTTC. Translation: CASSEPSWEQETRYF.

This clonotype occurred many times. This CDR3 reads CASRTQEWAYNEQFF. The CDR3 DNA is TGTGCCAGCAGGACGCAGGAGTGGGCTTACAATGAGCAGTTCTTC. The chain links TRBV2 to TRBJ2-1, with unresolved D. Germline CDR1 and CDR2: SNHLY and FYNNEI. The CDR3 consists of 15 residues. Trimming left V 6 bases short and J 4 bases short, with 16 bases between.

The chain recombines TRBV12-3 or TRBV12-4 with TRBJ2-3, with D perhaps TRBD2 (5 bases). V lost 5 bases, J lost 3 bases, and 9 bases lay in between. The CDR3 contains 13 residues. This chain's CDR3 is CASSGERTDTQYF. In DNA, the CDR3 is TGTGCCAGCAGTGGGGAGAGAACAGATACGCAGTATTTT.

This clonotype came up a few times. A read error is possible here, since a much larger clone lies one base away. This chain uses TRBV9 with TRBJ2-5, with D tentatively TRBD1 or TRBD2 (7 bases each). V was clipped by 3 bases and J by 11 bases, with 23 bases between them. Germline-derived CDR1 and CDR2 are SGDLS and YYNGEE. The CDR3 spans 15 residues. The CDR3 region is CASSAEGAGVNEQYF. Here the CDR3 DNA reads TGTGCCAGCAGCGCAGAGGGGGCGGGAGTTAATGAGCAGTACTTC.

This clonotype showed up many times. The chain links TRBV29-1 to TRBJ1-2, with no clear D. Trimming stripped 6 bases from V and 1 base from J, with 15 bases between. Per the germline V gene, CDR1 is SQVTM and CDR2 is ANQGSEA. This CDR3 contains 14 residues. CDR3 bases: TGCAGCGTAGTAGGAAGGGAGCTTAACTATGGCTACACCTTC. Translated, it gives CSVVGRELNYGYTF. Variable domain in full (rest from reference TRBV29-1 and TRBJ1-2): SAVISQKPSRDICQRGTSLTIQCQVDSQVTMMFWYRQQPGQSLTLIATANQGSEATYESGFVIDKFPISRPNLTFSTLTVSNMSPEDSSIYLCSVVGRELNYGYTFGSGTRLTVV.

In its sample, this clonotype was seen many times. One end of the junction varies from germline; a read error may be responsible. V gene TRBV5-1 combines with J gene TRBJ2-2, with a tentative D call TRBD2 (6 bases). The CDR3 length is 15 residues. CDR1 is SGHRS and CDR2 is YFSETQ in the germline V gene. The chain's CDR3 is CASSLTGANTGELFF. In DNA, the CDR3 is TGTGCCAGCAGTTTAACGGGGGCGAACACCGGGGAGCTGTTTTTT.

This CDR3 reads CASSPSPSNNEQFF. The CDR3 coding sequence is TGTGCCAGCTCGCCGAGTCCGAGCAACAATGAGCAGTTCTTC. The V gene is TRBV7-2, the J gene TRBJ2-1, with no clear D. Trimming removed 8 bases at V and 5 bases at J, with 16 bases between. The CDR3 spans 14 residues. Germline V gene lookup returns CDR1 SGHTA and CDR2 FQGNSA.

The chain recombines TRBV4-1 with TRBJ2-7; 9 bases line up with TRBD2. Losses at the gene ends were 1 base for V and 3 bases for J; bases not matched to a gene: 4. Germline CDR1 reads MGHRA; CDR2 reads YSYEKL. There are 15 residues in the CDR3. The CDR3 loop is CASSQVGSGGYEQYF. The CDR3 bases are TGCGCCAGCAGCCAAGTGGGTAGCGGGGGCTACGAGCAGTACTTC.

This clonotype appeared a few times. A much larger clone lies one base from this, so it may be a read error. The chain is built from TRBV10-3 and TRBJ2-5; 9 bases are a match to TRBD1. V shed 10 bases, J shed 5 bases, and the junction held 14 bases outside the gene matches. Germline V gene data show CDR1 as ENHRY and CDR2 as SYGVKD. CDR3 length: 15 residues. The CDR3, as DNA: TGTGCCACTAAAAACCGGGACAGGGATTGGGAGACCCAGTACTTC. Translated, it gives CATKNRDRDWETQYF.

This clonotype was found many times. V gene TRBV3-1 combines with J gene TRBJ2-5, with D tentatively TRBD1 or TRBD2 (5 bases each). Germline V gene lookup returns CDR1 LGHDT and CDR2 YNNKEL (reference sequence). The V end was cut by 4 bases, the J end by 0 bases, with 12 bases between. The CDR3 runs 15 residues. Here the CDR3 DNA reads TGTGCCAGCAGCCTCACGAGGGGTTACCAAGAGACCCAGTACTTC. Amino acid sequence: CASSLTRGYQETQYF.

As to this clonotype: A much larger clone is a single base away; this may be a read error. The chain couples TRBV10-3 to TRBJ2-3, with 8 bases identical to TRBD2. From germline, CDR1 is ENHRY and CDR2 SYGVKD. There are 16 residues in the CDR3. V was pared by 6 bases and J by 0 bases, with 8 bases of the junction left unmatched. This CDR3 reads CAIRGSRGDSTDTQYF. For the CDR3, the DNA is TGTGCCATCAGAGGGTCGCGGGGGGACAGCACAGATACGCAGTATTTT.